The rows below give T cell receptor beta chains drawn from one sample of a study of shared clonotypes between healthy human individuals. Method: immunoSEQ multiplex PCR; TCRdb's copy keeps in-frame clones and lacks some. Among some 2,000,000 clones listed, approximately 95% were seen once. Sequencing was performed on naive CD4+ T cells sorted from blood. The receptors were sampled from a man aged 18 to 35 in good health. Both conserved end residues are trimmed from each CDR3.

v_call	cdr3_aa
TRBV18	ASSRDRGDTEAF
TRBV7-2	ASSPRGGLGNQPQH
TRBV4-3	ASSQEGNNEQF
TRBV2	ASSLGVLGELF
TRBV5-1	ASSSGTTGGATGELF
TRBV30	ARAGDTEAF
TRBV18	ASSPNRDGAF
TRBV4-3	ASSQDTAVGVNEKLF
TRBV9	ASSGDTQY
TRBV18	ASSPPGTPANTQY
TRBV30	AWSTRYRDRVKDYYEQY
TRBV5-1	ASSLAGGAWETQY
TRBV18	ASSRDRGEQY
TRBV5-1	ASSYRVLSTDTQY
TRBV10-2	ASSVEGATGELF
TRBV10-3	AISDMISGTSGGKETQY
TRBV29-1	SVGTRFRDYNEQF
TRBV7-2	ASSPLGLAGRHEQY
TRBV10-3	AISEQSYDNEQF
TRBV19	ASSIRDSRYGYT